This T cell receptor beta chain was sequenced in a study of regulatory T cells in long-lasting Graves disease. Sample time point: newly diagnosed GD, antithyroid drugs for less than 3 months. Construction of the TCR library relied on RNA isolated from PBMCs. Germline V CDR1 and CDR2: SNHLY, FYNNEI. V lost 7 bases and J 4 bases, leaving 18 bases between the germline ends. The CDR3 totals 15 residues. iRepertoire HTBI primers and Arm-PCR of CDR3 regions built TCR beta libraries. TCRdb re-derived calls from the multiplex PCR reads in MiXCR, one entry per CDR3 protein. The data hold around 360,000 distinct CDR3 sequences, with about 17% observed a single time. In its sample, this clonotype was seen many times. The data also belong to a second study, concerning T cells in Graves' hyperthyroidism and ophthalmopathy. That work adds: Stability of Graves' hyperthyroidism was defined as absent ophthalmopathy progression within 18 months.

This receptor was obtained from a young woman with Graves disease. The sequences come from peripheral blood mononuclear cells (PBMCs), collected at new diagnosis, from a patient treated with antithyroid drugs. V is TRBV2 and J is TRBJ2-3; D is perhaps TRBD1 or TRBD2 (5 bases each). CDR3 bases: TGTGCCAGCAAACCAGGGACGCGCTATCCAGATACGCAGTATTTT. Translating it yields CASKPGTRYPDTQYF.